This T cell receptor beta chain was identified in a study of OX40 agonist ivuxolimab in advanced cancers. Study information: Males comprised 82.7% of the group, whose mean age was roughly 64 years (range about 20 to 79). Study results and limitations: Both CD4+ and CD8+ T cell populations in blood had undergone clonal expansion by week 6 at 0.1 to 3.0 mg/kg.

The assay was immunoSEQ multiplex PCR, and TCRdb's table has in-frame clones only and misses some. This sample has some 95,000 clones; 70% to 90% occur once, and the top ten carry less than 5%. Individuals having autoimmune disease history or systemic immunosuppression were not enrolled. A note on this clone: The antigen remains undetermined.

Germline loops: CDR1 SGHAT, CDR2 FQNNGV. This CDR3 comprises 14 residues. Trimming removed 4 bases from V and 1 base from J, with 7 bases in between. The sequencing used CD4+ or CD8+ T cells sorted from blood, collected in a trial of the OX40 agonist ivuxolimab. The chain joins TRBV11-2 to TRBJ2-2; a possible D gene is TRBD1 (6 bases). This TCR was sampled from an adult with an advanced solid tumor such as melanoma, head and neck, liver or kidney cancer. This CDR3 is CASSSTGNTGELFF. The CDR3 nucleotides are TGTGCCAGCAGCTCGACAGGGAACACCGGGGAGCTGTTTTTT.